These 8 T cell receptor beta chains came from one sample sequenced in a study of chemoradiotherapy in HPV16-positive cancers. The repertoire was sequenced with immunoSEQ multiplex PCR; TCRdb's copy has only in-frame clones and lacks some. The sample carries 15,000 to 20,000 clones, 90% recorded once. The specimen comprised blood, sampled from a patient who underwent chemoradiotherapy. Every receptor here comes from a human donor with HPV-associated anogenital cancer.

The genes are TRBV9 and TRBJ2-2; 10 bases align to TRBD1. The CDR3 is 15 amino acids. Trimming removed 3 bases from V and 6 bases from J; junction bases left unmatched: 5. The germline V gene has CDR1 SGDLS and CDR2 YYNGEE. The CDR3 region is CASSETGGAAGELFF. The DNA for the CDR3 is TGTGCCAGCAGCGAGACAGGGGGCGCGGCCGGGGAGCTGTTTTTT.

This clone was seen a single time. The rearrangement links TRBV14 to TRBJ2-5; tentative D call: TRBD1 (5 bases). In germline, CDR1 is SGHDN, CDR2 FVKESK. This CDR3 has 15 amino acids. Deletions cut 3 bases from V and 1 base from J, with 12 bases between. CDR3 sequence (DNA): TGTGCCAGCAGCCAGGGGCTCAACCTCCAAGAGACCCAGTACTTC. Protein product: CASSQGLNLQETQYF.

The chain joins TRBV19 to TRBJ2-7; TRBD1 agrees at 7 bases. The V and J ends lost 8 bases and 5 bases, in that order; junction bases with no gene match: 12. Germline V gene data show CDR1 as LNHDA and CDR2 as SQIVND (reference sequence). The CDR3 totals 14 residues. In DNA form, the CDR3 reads TGTGCCAGTGGGGACCGACAGGGAAGGGACGAGCAGTACTTC. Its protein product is CASGDRQGRDEQYF.

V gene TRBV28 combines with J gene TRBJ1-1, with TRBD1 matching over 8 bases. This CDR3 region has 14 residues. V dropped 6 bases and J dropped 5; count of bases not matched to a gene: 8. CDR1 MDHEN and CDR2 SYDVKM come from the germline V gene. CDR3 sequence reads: CASRFRGRGTEAFF. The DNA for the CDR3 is TGTGCCAGCAGGTTCAGGGGGCGCGGGACTGAAGCTTTCTTT.

The CDR3 sequence is CASSQGLADEQFF. The CDR3 DNA reads as TGCGCCAGCAGCCAGGGACTAGCCGATGAGCAGTTCTTC. The rearrangement uses TRBV4-1 and TRBJ2-1, with 9 bases identical to TRBD2. Germline V gives CDR1 MGHRA, CDR2 YSYEKL. V dropped 3 bases and J dropped 8; count of bases not matched to a gene: 2. This CDR3 is 13 amino acids long.

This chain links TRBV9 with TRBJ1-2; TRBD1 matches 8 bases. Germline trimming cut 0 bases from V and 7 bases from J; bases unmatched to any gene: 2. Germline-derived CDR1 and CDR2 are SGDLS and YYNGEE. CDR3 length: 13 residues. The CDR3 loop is CASSVEQGGGYTF. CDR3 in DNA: TGTGCCAGCAGCGTAGAACAGGGGGGTGGCTACACCTTC.

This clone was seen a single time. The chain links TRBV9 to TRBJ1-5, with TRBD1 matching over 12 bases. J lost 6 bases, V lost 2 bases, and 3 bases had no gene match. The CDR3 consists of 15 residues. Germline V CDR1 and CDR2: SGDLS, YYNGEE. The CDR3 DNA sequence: TGTGCCAGCAGCGTGGGGACAGGGGGCGTTCAGCCCCAGCATTTT. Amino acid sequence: CASSVGTGGVQPQHF. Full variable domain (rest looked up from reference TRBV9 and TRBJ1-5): DSGVTQTPKHLITATGQRVTLRCSPRSGDLSVYWYQQSLDQGLQFLIQYYNGEERAKGNILERFSAQQFPDLHSELNLSSLELGDSALYFCASSVGTGGVQPQHFGDGTRLSIL.

The CDR3 is CASRDTFSNQPQHF. The CDR3, as DNA: TGTGCCAGCAGGGACACTTTTAGCAATCAGCCCCAGCATTTT. The rearrangement uses TRBV6-1 and TRBJ1-5; TRBD1 might be the D (5 bases). Germline assignment: CDR1 MNHNS and CDR2 SASEGT. CDR3 length equals 14 residues. V was cut by 6 bases and J by 0 bases, with 9 bases left in between.